These 10 T cell receptor beta chains were all obtained from the same sample, sequenced in a study of cytomegalovirus exposure and HLA in healthy donors. The primer mix had 60 Vbeta and 13 Jbeta primers. Some clones are missing from TCRdb's copy, which holds only in-frame ones; the method was immunoSEQ multiplex PCR. Among tens of thousands of clones listed, 78% were seen once. What was sequenced was PBMCs. All receptors derive from a male donor in good health and CMV-seropositive.

The chain links TRBV5-8 to TRBJ1-6, with D possibly matching TRBD1 (6 bases). The germline V and J ends were trimmed by 1 base and 6 bases, with 8 bases remaining between them. The CDR3 length is 14 residues. Germline loops: CDR1 SGHTS, CDR2 YDEGEE. CDR3 in DNA: TGTGCCAGCAGCTTGCTACAGGGTAATTCACCCCTCCACTTT. This sequence encodes CASSLLQGNSPLHF.

The rearrangement uses TRBV28 and TRBJ2-2; weak D call: TRBD2 (5 bases). This CDR3 has 16 amino acids. V gave up 7 bases and J gave up 5 bases, with 20 bases separating them. From germline, CDR1 is MDHEN and CDR2 SYDVKM. CDR3 residues: CASTGVKRNTTGELFF. Written as DNA, the CDR3 is TGTGCCAGCACCGGGGTGAAGCGGAATACTACCGGGGAGCTGTTTTTT.

The gene calls are TRBV29-1 and TRBJ2-1; 12 bases are a match to TRBD2. Germline CDR1 SQVTM, CDR2 ANQGSEA. There are 13 residues in the CDR3. J lost 7 bases, V lost 4 bases, and 2 bases had no gene match. The CDR3 region is CSVASGRGNEQFF. CDR3 nucleotide sequence: TGCAGCGTTGCTAGCGGGAGGGGTAATGAGCAGTTCTTC.

The chain carries TRBV9 and TRBJ2-1, with unresolved D. The CDR3 loop spans 14 amino acids. Trimming shortened V by 3 bases and J by 2 bases, and 9 bases separated the two germline ends. Germline CDR1 is SGDLS and CDR2 is YYNGEE. The CDR3 coding sequence is TGTGCCAGCAGCGGCAGTCGTCCCTACAATGAGCAGTTCTTC. This encodes CASSGSRPYNEQFF.

This clone was found a few times. The CDR3 nucleotides read TGTGCCGCCAGTCCCGACAGGCGGTCCACTGAAGCTTTCTTT. Its protein product is CAASPDRRSTEAFF. The chain links TRBV28 to TRBJ1-1; D is perhaps TRBD1 (6 bases). Germline V gives CDR1 MDHEN, CDR2 SYDVKM. Trimming took 11 bases from V and 4 from J, leaving 20 bases between them. The CDR3 contains 14 residues.

The chain has TRBV10-3 and TRBJ2-1; 7 positions agree with TRBD1. Germline assignment: CDR1 ENHRY and CDR2 SYGVKD. This CDR3 is 14 amino acids long. V was pared by 6 bases and J by 6 bases, with 8 bases of the junction left unmatched. The CDR3 nucleotides are TGTGCCATCAGGGGCGACAGGGCTGGCAATGAGCAGTTCTTC. Translated, it gives CAIRGDRAGNEQFF.

This rearrangement joins TRBV15 to TRBJ2-2; no firm D call. Germline values: CDR1 LNHNV, CDR2 YYDKDF (reference sequence). The CDR3 has 18 residues. Trimming cost V 3 bases and J 3 bases, with 20 bases left between them. The CDR3 bases are TGTGCCACCAGCAGCGCCCAGAGAGGCGTTCGGGACACCGGGGAGCTGTTTTTT. Translating gives CATSSAQRGVRDTGELFF.

V is TRBV29-1 and J is TRBJ1-1, with D unresolved. From germline, CDR1 is SQVTM and CDR2 ANQGSEA. The germline V and J ends were trimmed by 5 bases and 4 bases, with 5 bases remaining between them. This CDR3 has 10 amino acids. The CDR3 sequence is CSVIGTEAFF. CDR3 coding DNA: TGCAGCGTTATCGGCACTGAAGCTTTCTTT.

The chain is built from TRBV30 and TRBJ2-5, with D possibly being TRBD1 (5 bases). The germline V gene has CDR1 GTSNPN and CDR2 SVGIG (reference sequence). The CDR3 covers 13 residues. The ends were cut back, 2 bases at V and 2 bases at J, with 9 bases in the middle. CDR3 DNA sequence: TGTGCCTGGAGTTTCTCAGGGCAAGAGACCCAGTACTTC. This sequence encodes CAWSFSGQETQYF.

V usage is TRBV6-5 and J usage is TRBJ2-7; D might be TRBD1 (5 bases). The CDR3 loop spans 14 amino acids. Germline-derived CDR1 and CDR2 are MNHEY and SVGAGI. V lost 0 bases to trimming and J lost 3 bases, with 9 bases between them. The CDR3 loop reads CASSYSTAGYEQYF. In nucleotides, the CDR3 is TGTGCCAGCAGTTACTCGACAGCCGGCTACGAGCAGTACTTC.